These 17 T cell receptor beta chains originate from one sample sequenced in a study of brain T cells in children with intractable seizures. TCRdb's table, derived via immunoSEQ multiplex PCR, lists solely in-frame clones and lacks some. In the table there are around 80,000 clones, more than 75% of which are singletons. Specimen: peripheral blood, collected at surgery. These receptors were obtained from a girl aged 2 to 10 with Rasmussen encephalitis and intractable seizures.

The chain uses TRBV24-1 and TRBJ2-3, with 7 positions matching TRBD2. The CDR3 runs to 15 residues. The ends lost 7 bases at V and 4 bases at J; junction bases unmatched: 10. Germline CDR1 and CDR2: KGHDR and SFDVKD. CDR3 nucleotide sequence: TGTGCCACCAGCCGACGGGGGGAGCGCTCAGATACGCAGTATTTT. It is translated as CATSRRGERSDTQYF.

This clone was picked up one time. This chain's CDR3 is CASTFVSGARETQYF. CDR3 nucleotide sequence: TGTGCCAGCACTTTCGTTTCAGGAGCAAGGGAGACCCAGTACTTC. The chain employs TRBV5-5 and TRBJ2-5; D gene uncertain. The CDR3 consists of 15 residues. The germline CDR1 and CDR2 sequences are SGHKS and YYEKEE (reference sequence). Trimming pared 6 bases from V and 5 bases from J, leaving 20 bases between.

The CDR3 loop reads CASSFFRGDTEAFF. As DNA, the CDR3 is TGTGCCAGCAGCTTTTTTCGGGGGGACACTGAAGCTTTCTTT. This chain joins TRBV7-9 and TRBJ1-1; D perhaps matches TRBD1 (5 bases). This CDR3 region has 14 residues. Germline assignment: CDR1 SEHNR and CDR2 FQNEAQ (reference sequence). Trimming took off 3 bases at V and 3 bases at J, with 11 bases between the two ends.

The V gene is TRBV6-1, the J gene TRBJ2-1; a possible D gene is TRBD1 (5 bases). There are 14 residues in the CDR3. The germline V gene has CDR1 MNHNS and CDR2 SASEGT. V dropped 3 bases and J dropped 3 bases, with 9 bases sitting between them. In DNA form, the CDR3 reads TGTGCCAGCAGTGAGGGGCTAGACTACAATGAGCAGTTCTTC. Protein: CASSEGLDYNEQFF.

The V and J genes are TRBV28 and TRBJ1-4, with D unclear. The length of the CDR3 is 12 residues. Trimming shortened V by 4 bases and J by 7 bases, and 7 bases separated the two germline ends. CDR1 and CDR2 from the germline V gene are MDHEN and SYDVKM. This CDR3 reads CASSSGSEKLFF. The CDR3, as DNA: TGTGCCAGCAGTTCTGGCAGTGAAAAACTGTTTTTT. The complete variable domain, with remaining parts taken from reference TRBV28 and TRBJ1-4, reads DVKVTQSSRYLVKRTGEKVFLECVQDMDHENMFWYRQDPGLGLRLIYFSYDVKMKEKGDIPEGYSVSREKKERFSLILESASTNQTSMYLCASSSGSEKLFFGSGTQLSVL.

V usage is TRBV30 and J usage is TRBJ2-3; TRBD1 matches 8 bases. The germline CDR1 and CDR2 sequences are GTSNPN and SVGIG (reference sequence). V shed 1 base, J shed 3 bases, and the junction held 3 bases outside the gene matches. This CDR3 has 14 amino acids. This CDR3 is CAWSGTGRTDTQYF. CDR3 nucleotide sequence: TGTGCCTGGAGTGGGACAGGGAGGACAGATACGCAGTATTTT.

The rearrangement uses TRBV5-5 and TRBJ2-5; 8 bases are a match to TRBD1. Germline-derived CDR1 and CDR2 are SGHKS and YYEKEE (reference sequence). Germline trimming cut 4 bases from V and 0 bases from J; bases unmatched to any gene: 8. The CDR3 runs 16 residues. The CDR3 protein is CASSNLGTGHQETQYF. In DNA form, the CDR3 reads TGTGCCAGCAGCAACCTAGGGACAGGCCACCAAGAGACCCAGTACTTC. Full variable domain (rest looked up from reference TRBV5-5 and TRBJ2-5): DAGVTQSPTHLIKTRGQQVTLRCSPISGHKSVSWYQQVLGQGPQFIFQYYEKEERGRGNFPDRFSARQFPNYSSELNVNALLLGDSALYLCASSNLGTGHQETQYFGPGTRLLVL.

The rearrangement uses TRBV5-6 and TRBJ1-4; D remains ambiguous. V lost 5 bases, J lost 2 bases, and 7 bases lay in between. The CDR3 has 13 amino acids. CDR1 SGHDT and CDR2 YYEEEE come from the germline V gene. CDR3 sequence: CASRPATNEKLFF. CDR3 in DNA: TGTGCCAGCAGACCCGCCACTAATGAAAAACTGTTTTTT.

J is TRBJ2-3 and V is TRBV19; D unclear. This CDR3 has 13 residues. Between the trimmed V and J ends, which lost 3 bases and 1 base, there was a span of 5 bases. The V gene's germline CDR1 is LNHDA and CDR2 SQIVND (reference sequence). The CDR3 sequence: CASSIRGTDTQYF. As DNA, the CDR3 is TGTGCCAGTAGTATTAGAGGCACAGATACGCAGTATTTT.

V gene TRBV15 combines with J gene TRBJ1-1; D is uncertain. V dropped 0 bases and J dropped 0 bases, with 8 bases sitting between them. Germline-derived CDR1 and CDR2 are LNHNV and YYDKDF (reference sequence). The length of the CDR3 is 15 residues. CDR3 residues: CATSREELMNTEAFF. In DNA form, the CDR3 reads TGTGCCACCAGCAGAGAAGAGCTCATGAACACTGAAGCTTTCTTT.

The CDR3 coding sequence is TGTGCCAGCCGAAAGGGCTCCCTGAGCTCCTACGAGCAGTACTTC. It yields the protein CASRKGSLSSYEQYF. The gene calls are TRBV2 and TRBJ2-7; the D is unclear. Germline V gene data show CDR1 as SNHLY and CDR2 as FYNNEI. V shed 8 bases and J shed 0 bases, with 17 bases lying between them. This CDR3 has 15 residues. Full variable domain (remainder filled in from reference TRBV2 and TRBJ2-7): EPEVTQTPSHQVTQMGQEVILRCVPISNHLYFYWYRQILGQKVEFLVSFYNNEISEKSEIFDDQFSVERPDGSNFTLKIRSTKLEDSAMYFCASRKGSLSSYEQYFGPGTRLTVT.

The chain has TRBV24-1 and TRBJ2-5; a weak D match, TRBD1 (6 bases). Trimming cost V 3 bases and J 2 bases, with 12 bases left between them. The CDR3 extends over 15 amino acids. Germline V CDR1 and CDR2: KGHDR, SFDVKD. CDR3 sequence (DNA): TGTGCCACCAGTGATCCGGGACAACCACAAGAGACCCAGTACTTC. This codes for CATSDPGQPQETQYF.

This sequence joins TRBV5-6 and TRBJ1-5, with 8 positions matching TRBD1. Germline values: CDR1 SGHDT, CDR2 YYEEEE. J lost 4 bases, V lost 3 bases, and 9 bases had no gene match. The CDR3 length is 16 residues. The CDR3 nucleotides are TGTGCCAGCAGCTCTGACAGGGGAAGTAGGAATCAGCCCCAGCATTTT. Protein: CASSSDRGSRNQPQHF.

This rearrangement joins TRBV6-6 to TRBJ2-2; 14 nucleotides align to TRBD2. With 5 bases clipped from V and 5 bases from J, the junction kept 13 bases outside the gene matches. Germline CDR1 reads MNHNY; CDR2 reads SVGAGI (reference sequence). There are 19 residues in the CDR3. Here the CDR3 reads CASSQLGTSGSLGTGELFF. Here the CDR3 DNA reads TGTGCCAGCAGTCAACTCGGGACTAGCGGGAGTTTAGGTACCGGGGAGCTGTTTTTT.

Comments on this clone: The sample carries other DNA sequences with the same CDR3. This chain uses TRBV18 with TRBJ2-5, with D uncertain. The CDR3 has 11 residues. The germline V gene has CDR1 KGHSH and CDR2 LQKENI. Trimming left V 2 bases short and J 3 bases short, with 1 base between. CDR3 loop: CASSPKETQYF. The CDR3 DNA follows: TGTGCCAGCTCACCAAAAGAGACCCAGTACTTC.

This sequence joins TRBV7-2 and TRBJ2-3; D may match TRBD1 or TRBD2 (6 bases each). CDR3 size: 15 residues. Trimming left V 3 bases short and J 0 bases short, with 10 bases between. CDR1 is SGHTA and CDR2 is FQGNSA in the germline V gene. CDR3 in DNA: TGTGCCAGCAGCTTGGAGGGGGAGAGCACAGATACGCAGTATTTT. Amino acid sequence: CASSLEGESTDTQYF.

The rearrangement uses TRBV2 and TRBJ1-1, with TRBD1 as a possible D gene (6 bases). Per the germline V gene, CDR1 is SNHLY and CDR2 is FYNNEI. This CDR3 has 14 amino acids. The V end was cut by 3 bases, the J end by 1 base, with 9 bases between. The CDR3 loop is CASSDRTENTEAFF. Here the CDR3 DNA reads TGTGCCAGCAGTGACCGGACAGAGAACACTGAAGCTTTCTTT.